This record covers a single TCR beta chain. TCRdb's table, derived via immunoSEQ multiplex PCR, lists solely in-frame clones and lacks some. The sample carries 75,000 to 95,000 clones, 84% recorded once. The CDR3 runs to 15 residues. Germline CDR1 is MNHEY and CDR2 is SMNVEV (reference sequence). Trimming pared 0 bases from V and 10 bases from J, leaving 13 bases between. These data are taken from a study of control samples from healthy donors and cancer patients. The sequence derives from a man between 65 and 79 years old with lung cancer. The genes are TRBV27 and TRBJ1-6; D is unclear. Source material: PBMCs. The CDR3 DNA reads as TGTGCCAGCAGTTTATCGCCGGGCTTAAACTCACCCCTCCACTTT. It translates to CASSLSPGLNSPLHF.